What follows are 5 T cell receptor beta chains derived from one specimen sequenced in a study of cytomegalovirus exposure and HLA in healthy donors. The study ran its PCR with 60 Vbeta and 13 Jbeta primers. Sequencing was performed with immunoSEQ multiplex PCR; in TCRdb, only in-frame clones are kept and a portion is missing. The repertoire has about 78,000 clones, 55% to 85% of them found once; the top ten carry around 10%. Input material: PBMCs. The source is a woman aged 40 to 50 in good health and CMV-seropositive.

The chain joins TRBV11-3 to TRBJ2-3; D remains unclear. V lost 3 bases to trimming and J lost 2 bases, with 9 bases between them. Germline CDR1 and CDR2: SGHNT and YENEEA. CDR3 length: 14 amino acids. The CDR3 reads CASSLGRFTDTQYF. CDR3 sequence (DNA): TGTGCCAGCAGCTTGGGCAGGTTCACAGATACGCAGTATTTT.

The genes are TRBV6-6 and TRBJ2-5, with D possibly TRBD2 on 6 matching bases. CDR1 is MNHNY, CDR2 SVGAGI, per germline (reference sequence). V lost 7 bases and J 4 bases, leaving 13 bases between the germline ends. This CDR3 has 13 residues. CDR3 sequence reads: CASTRDLTETQYF. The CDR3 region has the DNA TGTGCCAGCACCCGGGACTTAACAGAGACCCAGTACTTC.

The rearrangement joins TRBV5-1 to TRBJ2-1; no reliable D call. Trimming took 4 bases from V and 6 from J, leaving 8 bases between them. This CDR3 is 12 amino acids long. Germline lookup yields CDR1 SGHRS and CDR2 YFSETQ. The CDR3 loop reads CASSEQTNEQFF. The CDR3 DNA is TGCGCCAGCAGCGAACAGACCAATGAGCAGTTCTTC.

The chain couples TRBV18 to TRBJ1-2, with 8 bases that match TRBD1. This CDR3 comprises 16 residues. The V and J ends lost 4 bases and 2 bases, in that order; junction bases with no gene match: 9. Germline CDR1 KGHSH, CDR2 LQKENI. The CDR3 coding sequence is TGTGCCAGCTCACAGACTCAGGGGGCGACGAACTATGGCTACACCTTC. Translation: CASSQTQGATNYGYTF.

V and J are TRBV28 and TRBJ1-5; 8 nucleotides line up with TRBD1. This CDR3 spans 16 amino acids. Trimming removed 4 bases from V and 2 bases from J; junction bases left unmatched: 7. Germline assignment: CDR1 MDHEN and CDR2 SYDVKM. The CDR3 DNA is TGTGCCAGCAGTTACCAGGGGGCATGGGGCAATCAGCCCCAGCATTTT. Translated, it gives CASSYQGAWGNQPQHF.